This section outlines one T cell receptor (beta chain) sequence together with its context. Its antigen remains unknown. The record originates from a study of cytomegalovirus exposure and HLA in healthy donors. Findings and caveats of the study: A few V segments could not be told apart, such as TRBV6-2 and TRBV6-3, and were left out. Analysis was carried out at a later point, and it linked a missense DCLRE1C variant to TCR beta V- and J-gene trimming. Equally common other TCR beta chains were less clonally expanded than HLA-associated ones, a later analysis found.

CDR3 size: 17 residues. V lost 2 bases, J lost 3 bases, and 11 bases stayed unmatched. Looked up from germline, CDR1 is MDHEN and CDR2 is SYDVKM. The PCR was carried out with 60 Vbeta primers and 13 Jbeta primers. Libraries were prepared by immunoSEQ multiplex PCR; TCRdb keeps only in-frame clonotypes and omits some of them. Its listing shows about 150,000 clones. Source material: PBMCs. The TCR sequence derives from a woman aged 45-65 years in good health and CMV-seronegative. The gene calls are TRBV28 and TRBJ2-3; 7 bases agree with TRBD1. CDR3 sequence reads: CASSLGDSLTRTDTQYF. CDR3 bases: TGTGCCAGCAGTTTAGGGGACAGCTTAACGAGGACAGATACGCAGTATTTT.